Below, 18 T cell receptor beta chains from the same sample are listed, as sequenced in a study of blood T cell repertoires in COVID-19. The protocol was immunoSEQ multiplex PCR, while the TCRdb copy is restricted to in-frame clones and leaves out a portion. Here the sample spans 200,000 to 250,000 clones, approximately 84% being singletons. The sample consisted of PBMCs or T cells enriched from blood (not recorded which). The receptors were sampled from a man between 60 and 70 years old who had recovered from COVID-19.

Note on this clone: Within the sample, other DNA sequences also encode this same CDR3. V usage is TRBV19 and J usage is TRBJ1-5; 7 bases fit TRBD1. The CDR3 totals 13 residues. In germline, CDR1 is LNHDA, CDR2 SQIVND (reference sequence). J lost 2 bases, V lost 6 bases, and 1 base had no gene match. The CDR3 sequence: CASRGQGNQPQHF. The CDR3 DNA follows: TGTGCCAGTAGAGGACAGGGCAATCAGCCCCAGCATTTT. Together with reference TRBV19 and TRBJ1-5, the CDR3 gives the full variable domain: DGGITQSPKYLFRKEGQNVTLSCEQNLNHDAMYWYRQDPGQGLRLIYYSQIVNDFQKGDIAEGYSVSREKKESFPLTVTSAQKNPTAFYLCASRGQGNQPQHFGDGTRLSIL.

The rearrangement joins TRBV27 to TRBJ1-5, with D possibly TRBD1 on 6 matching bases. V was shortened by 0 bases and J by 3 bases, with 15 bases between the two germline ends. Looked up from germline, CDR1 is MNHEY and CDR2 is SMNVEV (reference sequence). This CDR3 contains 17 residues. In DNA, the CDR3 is TGTGCCAGCAGTTTATCCAGGGGCCAGGGAAACAATCAGCCCCAGCATTTT. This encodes CASSLSRGQGNNQPQHF.

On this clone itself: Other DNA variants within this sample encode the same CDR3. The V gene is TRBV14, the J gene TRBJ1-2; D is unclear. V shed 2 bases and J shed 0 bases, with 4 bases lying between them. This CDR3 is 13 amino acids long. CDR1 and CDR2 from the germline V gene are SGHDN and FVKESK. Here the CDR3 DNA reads TGTGCCAGCAGCCAACAAACTAACTATGGCTACACCTTC. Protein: CASSQQTNYGYTF.

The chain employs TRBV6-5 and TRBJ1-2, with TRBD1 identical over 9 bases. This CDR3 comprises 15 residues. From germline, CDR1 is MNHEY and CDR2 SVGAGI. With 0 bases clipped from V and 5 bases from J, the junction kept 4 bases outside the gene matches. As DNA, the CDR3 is TGTGCCAGCAGTTACTCCGGGACAGGGCGGTATGGCTACACCTTC. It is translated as CASSYSGTGRYGYTF.

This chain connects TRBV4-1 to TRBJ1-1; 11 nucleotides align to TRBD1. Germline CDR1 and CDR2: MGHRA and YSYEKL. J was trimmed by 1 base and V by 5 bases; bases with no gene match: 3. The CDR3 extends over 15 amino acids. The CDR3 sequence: CASSYGQGANTEAFF. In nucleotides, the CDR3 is TGCGCCAGCAGCTACGGACAGGGGGCGAACACTGAAGCTTTCTTT.

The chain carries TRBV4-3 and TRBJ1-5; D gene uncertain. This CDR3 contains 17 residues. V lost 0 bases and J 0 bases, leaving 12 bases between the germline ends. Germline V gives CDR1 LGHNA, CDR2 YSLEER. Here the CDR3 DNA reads TGCGCCAGCAGCCAAGAATGGTCGCTCTATAGCAATCAGCCCCAGCATTTT. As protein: CASSQEWSLYSNQPQHF.

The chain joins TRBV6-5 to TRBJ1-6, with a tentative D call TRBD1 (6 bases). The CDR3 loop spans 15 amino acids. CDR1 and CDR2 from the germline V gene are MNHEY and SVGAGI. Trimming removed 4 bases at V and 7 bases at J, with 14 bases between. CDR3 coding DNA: TGTGCCAGCAGTTCCCCCAAGAGGGGGAATTCACCCCTCCACTTT. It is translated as CASSSPKRGNSPLHF.

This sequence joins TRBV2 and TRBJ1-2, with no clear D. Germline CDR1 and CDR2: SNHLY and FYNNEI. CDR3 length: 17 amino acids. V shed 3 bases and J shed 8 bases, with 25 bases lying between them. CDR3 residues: CASSDLGSGGKVKGYTF. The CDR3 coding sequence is TGTGCCAGCAGTGATCTCGGTTCTGGAGGGAAAGTAAAGGGCTACACCTTC. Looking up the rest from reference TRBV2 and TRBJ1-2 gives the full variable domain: EPEVTQTPSHQVTQMGQEVILRCVPISNHLYFYWYRQILGQKVEFLVSFYNNEISEKSEIFDDQFSVERPDGSNFTLKIRSTKLEDSAMYFCASSDLGSGGKVKGYTFGSGTRLTVV.

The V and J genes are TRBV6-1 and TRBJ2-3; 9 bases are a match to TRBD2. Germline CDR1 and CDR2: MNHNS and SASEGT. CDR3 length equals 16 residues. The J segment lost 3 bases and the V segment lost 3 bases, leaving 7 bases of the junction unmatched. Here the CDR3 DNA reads TGTGCCAGCAGTGATTTCTCGACTAGCGGAACAGATACGCAGTATTTT. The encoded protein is CASSDFSTSGTDTQYF.

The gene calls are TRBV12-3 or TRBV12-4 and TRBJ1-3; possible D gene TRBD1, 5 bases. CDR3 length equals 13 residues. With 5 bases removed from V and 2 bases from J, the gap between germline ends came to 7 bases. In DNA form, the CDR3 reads TGTGCCAGCAGTCCAGGGACTGGAAACACCATATATTTT. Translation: CASSPGTGNTIYF.

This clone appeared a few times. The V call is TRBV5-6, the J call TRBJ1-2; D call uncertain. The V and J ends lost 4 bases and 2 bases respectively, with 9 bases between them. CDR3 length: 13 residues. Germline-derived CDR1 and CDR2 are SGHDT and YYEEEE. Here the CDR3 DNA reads TGTGCCAGCAGCCCTCAAGAGAACTATGGCTACACCTTC. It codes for CASSPQENYGYTF.

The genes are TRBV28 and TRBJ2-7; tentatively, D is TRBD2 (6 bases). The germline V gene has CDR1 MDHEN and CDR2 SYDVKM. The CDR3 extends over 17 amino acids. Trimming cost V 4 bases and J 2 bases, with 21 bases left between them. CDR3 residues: CASSSQGGGHRPYEQYF. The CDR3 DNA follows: TGTGCCAGCAGTTCCCAGGGTGGAGGGCATCGTCCCTACGAGCAGTACTTC.

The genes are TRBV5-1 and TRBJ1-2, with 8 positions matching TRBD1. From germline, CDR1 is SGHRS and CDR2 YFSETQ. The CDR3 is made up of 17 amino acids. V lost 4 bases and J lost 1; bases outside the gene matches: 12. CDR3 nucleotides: TGCGCCAGCAGCCCCGTAACAGGGGGAGATGTTAACTATGGCTACACCTTC. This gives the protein CASSPVTGGDVNYGYTF.

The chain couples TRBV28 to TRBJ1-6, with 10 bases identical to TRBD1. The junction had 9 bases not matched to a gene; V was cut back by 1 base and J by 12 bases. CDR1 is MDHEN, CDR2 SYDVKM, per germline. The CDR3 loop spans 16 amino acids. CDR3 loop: CASSLSSGTGARPLHF. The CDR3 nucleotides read TGTGCCAGCAGTTTATCGTCCGGGACAGGGGCCCGACCCCTCCACTTT.

CDR3 in DNA: TGTGCCAGCAGCTTAGACAGAACCTACGAGCAGTACTTC. It specifies CASSLDRTYEQYF. This chain links TRBV7-3 with TRBJ2-7, with D perhaps TRBD1 (5 bases). In germline, CDR1 is SGHTA, CDR2 FQGTGA. The CDR3 is 13 amino acids. V was cut by 2 bases and J by 2 bases, with 7 bases left in between. Complete variable domain (other parts from reference TRBV7-3 and TRBJ2-7): GAGVSQTPSNKVTEKGKYVELRCDPISGHTALYWYRQSLGQGPEFLIYFQGTGAADDSGLPNDRFFAVRPEGSVSTLKIQRTERGDSAVYLCASSLDRTYEQYFGPGTRLTVT.

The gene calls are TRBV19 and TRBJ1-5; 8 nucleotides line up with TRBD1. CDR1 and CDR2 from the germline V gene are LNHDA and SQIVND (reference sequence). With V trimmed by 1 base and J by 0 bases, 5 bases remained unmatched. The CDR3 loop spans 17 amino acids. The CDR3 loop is CASSIAPGGYSNQPQHF. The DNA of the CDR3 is TGTGCCAGTAGTATAGCCCCAGGGGGCTATAGCAATCAGCCCCAGCATTTT.

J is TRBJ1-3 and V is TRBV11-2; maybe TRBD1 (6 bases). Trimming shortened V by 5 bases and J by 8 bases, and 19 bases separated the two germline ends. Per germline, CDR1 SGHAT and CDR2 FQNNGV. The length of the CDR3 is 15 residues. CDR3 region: CASSTNGQSVHTIYF. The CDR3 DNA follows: TGTGCCAGCAGCACCAATGGACAGTCGGTGCACACCATATATTTT.

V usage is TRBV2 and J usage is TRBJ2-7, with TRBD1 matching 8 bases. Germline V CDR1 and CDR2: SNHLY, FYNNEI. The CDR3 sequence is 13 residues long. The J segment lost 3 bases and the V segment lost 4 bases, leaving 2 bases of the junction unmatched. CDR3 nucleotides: TGTGCCAGCAGTGCCGGGACAGGCTACGAGCAGTACTTC. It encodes CASSAGTGYEQYF.